The rows below give T cell receptor beta chains drawn from one sample of a study of T cells after yellow fever vaccination. MiXCR, run by TCRdb on the 5' RACE reads, gives a single entry per CDR3 protein. Of more than 300,000 distinct CDR3 sequences in the sample, about 10% are singletons; the top ten hold about 3.5%. Sequences were derived from CD4+ T cells sorted from PBMCs, sampled 45 days after the yellow fever booster vaccination. The receptors stem from a young man who received the YFV17D yellow fever vaccine. Both conserved end residues are trimmed from each CDR3.

V gene,CDR3 protein
TRBV4-1,ASSQGGAGNEQF
TRBV11-1,ASSKEAGGEQF
TRBV27,ASSFGAGYGYT
TRBV10-3,AISESRGGGGEAF
TRBV20-1,SASPGLRGIQY
TRBV9,ASSFRTVNYGYT
TRBV7-3,ASSFPSTGTQY
TRBV5-1,ASSLGGTGEGNEQF
TRBV20-1,SAHLGGNGYT
TRBV21-1,ASSKANRENQPQH